The clone carrying this T cell receptor (beta chain) was detected ten times or more. Its matching antigen is unknown. These data originate in a study of T cells in Graves' hyperthyroidism and ophthalmopathy. General observations from the study: Ophthalmopathy could be told apart from stable hyperthyroidism with a 13 V-J model. Blood held most thyroid clonotypes expanded above 0.001 frequency.

This CDR3 comprises 13 residues. Trimming took off 10 bases at V and 11 bases at J, with 21 bases between the two ends. Germline-derived CDR1 and CDR2 are SNHLY and FYNNEI. Graves' hyperthyroidism was deemed stable absent ophthalmopathy progression within 18 months. In patients aged 18 to 65, hyperthyroidism was newly diagnosed, with duration under 2 months. TCR beta CDR3 region amplification was performed from RNA transcripts. HTBI primers drove first-round RT-PCR of the TCR CDR3. MiXCR, run by TCRdb on the multiplex PCR reads, gives a single entry per CDR3 protein. The sample includes around 520,000 distinct CDR3 sequences, approximately 15% of them seen just once.

The TCR comes from a woman younger than 30 with Graves' hyperthyroidism. The chain has TRBV2 and TRBJ1-5; TRBD1 is a possible D gene (5 bases). The specimen was blood. CDR3 region: CATSQDPRSAQHF. The DNA of the CDR3 is TGTGCCACTTCACAGGACCCCAGGTCAGCCCAGCATTTT.